Sequencing of this T cell receptor (beta chain) was carried out in a study of blood T cell repertoires in COVID-19. Background on the study: Spain, Italy and the United States supplied samples that represented acute and convalescent COVID-19. PBMCs, B-cell-depleted T cells, or T cells were the source of the cDNA or gDNA that made up the material.

Original handling: By means of reference gene primer amplification, nucleated cell counts were estimated. Some clones are missing from TCRdb's copy, which holds only in-frame ones; the method was immunoSEQ multiplex PCR. V, J and clone size derive from that table, while D and trimming were established from the DNA sequence. The profile shows 180,000 or so clones, almost 85% of them singletons. This CDR3 has 12 amino acids. CDR1 is MDHEN, CDR2 SYDVKM, per germline. V was cut by 3 bases and J by 8 bases, with 8 bases left in between. This clonotype was obtained from a man aged 40-49 years who had recovered from COVID-19. Source material: peripheral blood. The V and J genes are TRBV28 and TRBJ2-1; D is undetermined. The CDR3 nucleotides are TGTGCCAGCAGTTTGGTCTATCATGAGCAGTTCTTC. Translated, it gives CASSLVYHEQFF. The whole variable domain, filled in from reference TRBV28 and TRBJ2-1, reads DVKVTQSSRYLVKRTGEKVFLECVQDMDHENMFWYRQDPGLGLRLIYFSYDVKMKEKGDIPEGYSVSREKKERFSLILESASTNQTSMYLCASSLVYHEQFFGPGTRLTVL.